This T cell receptor beta chain was observed in a study of CD8 T cells in ankylosing spondylitis. Whole-study findings and limits: What appeared characteristic of ankylosing spondylitis blood was a TCR beta motif of about eight highly homologous variants.

TCRdb fed the 5' RACE reads into MiXCR, producing one record per CDR3 protein. Seen here are a few hundred thousand distinct CDR3 sequences, roughly 15% observed once, and the top ten hold around 0.92%. This clonotype was seen more than once but under ten times. Its antigen is unidentified. Germline CDR1 MNHEY, CDR2 SVGAGI. The length of the CDR3 is 12 residues. V lost 5 bases and J lost 14; bases outside the gene matches: 8. The clonotype was recovered from a male donor with ankylosing spondylitis. Material for sequencing was blood, either unsorted or a sorted T cell fraction (not recorded which). This rearrangement joins TRBV6-5 to TRBJ1-2; 10 nucleotides line up with TRBD1. This CDR3 is CASSPGQGGMTF. The CDR3, as DNA: TGTGCCAGCAGTCCCGGACAGGGGGGAATGACCTTC.